These 10 T cell receptor beta chains originate from one sample sequenced in a study of T-cell memory formation after mild COVID-19. TCRdb passed the 5' RACE reads through MiXCR, listing each CDR3 protein once. The sample includes hundreds of thousands of distinct CDR3 sequences, 28% of them seen just once. Material: PBMCs or a T cell subset sorted from them (not recorded which). These receptors were collected from an adult woman who had mild COVID-19 (a few samples of this study predate the infection). Cell type and time point are not known.

J is TRBJ1-2 and V is TRBV29-1; unclear D gene. The CDR3 is 9 amino acids. V lost 3 bases to trimming and J lost 6 bases, with 2 bases between them. CDR1 and CDR2 from the germline V gene are SQVTM and ANQGSEA. This CDR3 is CSVENGYTF. The CDR3 DNA is TGCAGCGTTGAGAATGGCTACACCTTC.

The chain combines TRBV29-1 with TRBJ1-2; 9 bases align to TRBD1. V lost 6 bases to trimming and J lost 7 bases; unmatched junction nucleotides: 6. Germline V CDR1 and CDR2: SQVTM, ANQGSEA. This CDR3 region has 12 residues. CDR3: CSVMTGGVGYTF. CDR3 in DNA: TGCAGCGTGATGACAGGGGGTGTTGGCTACACCTTC. Full variable domain (outside the CDR3, taken from reference TRBV29-1 and TRBJ1-2): SAVISQKPSRDICQRGTSLTIQCQVDSQVTMMFWYRQQPGQSLTLIATANQGSEATYESGFVIDKFPISRPNLTFSTLTVSNMSPEDSSIYLCSVMTGGVGYTFGSGTRLTVV.

This clonotype showed up many times. The gene calls are TRBV5-1 and TRBJ2-6; D is uncertain. Trimming took off 0 bases at V and 0 bases at J, with 10 bases between the two ends. CDR1 SGHRS and CDR2 YFSETQ come from the germline V gene. The CDR3 is 17 amino acids. CDR3 amino acids: CASSLVAVNSGANVLTF. CDR3 DNA sequence: TGCGCCAGCAGCTTGGTGGCAGTTAACTCTGGGGCCAACGTCCTGACTTTC. Together with reference TRBV5-1 and TRBJ2-6, the CDR3 gives the full variable domain: KAGVTQTPRYLIKTRGQQVTLSCSPISGHRSVSWYQQTPGQGLQFLFEYFSETQRNKGNFPGRFSGRQFSNSRSEMNVSTLELGDSALYLCASSLVAVNSGANVLTFGAGSRLTVL.

The chain couples TRBV20-1 to TRBJ1-1, with TRBD1 matching 7 bases. V was pared by 0 bases and J by 4 bases, with 5 bases of the junction left unmatched. CDR1 and CDR2 from the germline V gene are DFQATT and SNEGSKA (reference sequence). The CDR3 loop spans 14 amino acids. The CDR3 reads CSARETGRGTEAFF. The CDR3 DNA reads as TGCAGTGCTAGAGAGACAGGGCGGGGCACTGAAGCTTTCTTT.

The table lists this clonotype with a few counts. The chain carries TRBV7-9 and TRBJ2-3; 8 bases are shared with TRBD2. This CDR3 is 16 amino acids long. V shed 5 bases, J shed 4 bases, and the junction held 11 bases outside the gene matches. From germline, CDR1 is SEHNR and CDR2 FQNEAQ (reference sequence). This CDR3 reads CASSPHRGGDPDTQYF. The DNA of the CDR3 is TGTGCCAGCAGCCCACACCGGGGGGGTGATCCAGATACGCAGTATTTT.

V is TRBV27 and J is TRBJ2-3; D perhaps matches TRBD2 (6 bases). This CDR3 spans 15 amino acids. Trimming shortened V by 5 bases and J by 4 bases, and 16 bases separated the two germline ends. In germline, CDR1 is MNHEY, CDR2 SMNVEV (reference sequence). The CDR3 reads CASSRLGAQADTQYF. CDR3 DNA: TGTGCCAGCAGTAGACTAGGGGCACAAGCAGATACGCAGTATTTT.

This clonotype was detected only once. This chain uses TRBV7-2 with TRBJ2-2; D might be TRBD1 (6 bases). This CDR3 contains 15 residues. Germline lookup yields CDR1 SGHTA and CDR2 FQGNSA. Deletions cut 4 bases from V and 6 bases from J, with 15 bases between. CDR3 DNA: TGTGCCAGCAGCTCCCTCAGGGGAATGGCCGGGGAGCTGTTTTTT. It encodes CASSSLRGMAGELFF.

This clonotype was seen a few times. The J gene is TRBJ1-5, the V gene TRBV7-2; 9 bases align to TRBD1. J gave up 5 bases and V 0 bases, and 8 bases lay outside the gene matches. The CDR3 is 17 amino acids. Germline V gene sequence: CDR1 SGHTA, CDR2 FQGNSA. CDR3 protein: CASSLAPGQGGHQPQHF. The CDR3 region has the DNA TGTGCCAGCAGCTTAGCGCCGGGACAGGGAGGTCATCAGCCCCAGCATTTT.

This clonotype was seen a handful of times. DNA of the CDR3: TGTGCCAGCAGTCGAAGGGCGGCAGACGAAGCTTTCTTT. As protein: CASSRRAADEAFF. The chain has TRBV5-6 and TRBJ1-1, with no clear D. The CDR3 length is 13 residues. The germline V gene encodes CDR1 SGHDT and CDR2 YYEEEE. Trimming removed 5 bases at V and 8 bases at J, with 16 bases between.

This chain connects TRBV5-5 to TRBJ1-5, with D perhaps matching TRBD1 (5 bases). This CDR3 is built from 15 residues. Germline V gives CDR1 SGHKS, CDR2 YYEKEE (reference sequence). Trimming pared 4 bases from V and 6 bases from J, leaving 17 bases between. The CDR3 loop reads CASSPRLGGGQPQHF. As DNA, the CDR3 is TGTGCCAGCAGCCCCAGGCTGGGCGGGGGTCAGCCCCAGCATTTT.